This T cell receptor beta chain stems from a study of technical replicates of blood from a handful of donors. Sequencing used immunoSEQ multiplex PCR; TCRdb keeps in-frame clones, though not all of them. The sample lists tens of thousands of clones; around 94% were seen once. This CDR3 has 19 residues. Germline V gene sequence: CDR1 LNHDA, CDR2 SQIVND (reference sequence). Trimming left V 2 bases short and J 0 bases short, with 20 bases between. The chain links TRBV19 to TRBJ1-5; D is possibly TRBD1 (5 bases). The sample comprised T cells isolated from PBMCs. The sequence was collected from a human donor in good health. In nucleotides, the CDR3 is TGTGCCAGTAGTATAAGCAGGGCGGCAATATCCACTAGCAATCAGCCCCAGCATTTT. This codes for CASSISRAAISTSNQPQHF.